Listed here are 2 T cell receptor beta chains from one sample, sequenced in a study of post-analysis software for immune sequencing data. Points from the study as a whole: Controls had lower frequencies than patients of roughly five TRBV segments, which included TRBV5-6, TRBV5-1 and TRBV20-1.

The authors incorporated unique molecular identifiers into the TCR beta cDNA libraries. Via MiXCR, TCRdb re-called the PCR reads, giving one row per CDR3 protein. The table has 700,000 to 900,000 distinct CDR3 sequences, 46% seen once. These receptors' targets are unknown. Sequencing input: blood. The receptors originated from a girl aged 5 to 17 with multiple sclerosis.

The gene calls are TRBV4-3 and TRBJ2-7; 13 bases match TRBD2. Germline-derived CDR1 and CDR2 are LGHNA and YSLEER. The CDR3 runs 15 residues. Losses at the gene ends were 0 bases for V and 6 bases for J; bases not matched to a gene: 2. The CDR3 loop reads CASSQDGLAGAEQYF. The CDR3 region has the DNA TGCGCCAGCAGCCAAGACGGACTAGCGGGAGCCGAGCAGTACTTC.

The chain employs TRBV6-6 and TRBJ2-4; 9 nucleotides match TRBD1. Trimming cost V 6 bases and J 13 bases; bases outside gene matches: 16. Germline V lookup: CDR1 MNHNY, CDR2 SVGAGI (reference sequence). CDR3 length: 15 amino acids. The CDR3 here is CASSLGQGGFGEQYF. In DNA, the CDR3 is TGTGCCAGCAGCCTGGGACAGGGAGGGTTCGGGGAGCAGTACTTC.